Reported below is one TCR beta chain. Its matching antigen is unknown. The entry originates in a study of CD8 T cells in Susac syndrome. The diagnostic criteria were recently defined, and patients with Susac syndrome met them for definite or probable disease. While CD8+ and CD4+ T cells were isolated negatively, TEMRA cells were enriched by FACS. Findings and caveats of the study: In Susac patients, clonal expansion was not detected in CD4+ cells.

RNA was extracted with the RNeasy kit, and a quantity of roughly 0.5 to 1 ug was reverse transcribed using random hexamers. Amplification of TCR beta CDR3 used immunoSEQ multiplex PCR across 54 Vbeta and 13 Jbeta. TCRdb reprocessed the immunoSEQ multiplex PCR reads with MiXCR, giving one entry per CDR3 protein. Here the sample spans 67,000 or so distinct CDR3 sequences, 85% to 95% being singletons. Germline V lookup: CDR1 DFQATT, CDR2 SNEGSKA (reference sequence). This CDR3 spans 16 amino acids. Trimming took 5 bases from V and 9 from J; bases not matched to a gene: 11. This sequence originates from a human donor with Susac syndrome. Input material: CD4+ T cells from PBMCs. The gene calls are TRBV20-1 and TRBJ1-6, with 12 nucleotides matching TRBD1. The CDR3 here is CSAATGQGAFGSPLHF. CDR3 in DNA: TGCAGTGCTGCGACGGGACAGGGGGCCTTTGGTTCACCCCTCCACTTT.